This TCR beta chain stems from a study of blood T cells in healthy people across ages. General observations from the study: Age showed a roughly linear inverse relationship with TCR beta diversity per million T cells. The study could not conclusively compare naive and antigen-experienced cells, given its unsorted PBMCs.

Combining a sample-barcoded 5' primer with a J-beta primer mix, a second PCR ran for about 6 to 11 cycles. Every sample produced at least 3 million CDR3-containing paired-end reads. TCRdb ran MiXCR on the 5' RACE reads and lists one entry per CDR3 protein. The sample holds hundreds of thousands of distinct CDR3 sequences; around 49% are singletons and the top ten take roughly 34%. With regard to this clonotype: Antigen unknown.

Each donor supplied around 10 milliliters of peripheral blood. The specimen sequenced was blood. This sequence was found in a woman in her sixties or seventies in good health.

CDR3 DNA sequence: TGTGCCAGCAGTTACAGGGGGTCAACGTCCTACGAGCAGTACTTC. Translated, it gives CASSYRGSTSYEQYF. The chain is built from TRBV5-5 and TRBJ2-7; 8 bases match TRBD1. The V and J ends lost 5 bases and 1 base, in that order; junction bases with no gene match: 8. This CDR3 is 15 amino acids long. Germline V lookup: CDR1 SGHKS, CDR2 YYEKEE (reference sequence).